The next 14 T cell receptor beta chains were all read from a single sample in a study of STAT3 mutations in large granular lymphocyte leukemia. No antigen has been assigned to these receptors. Study-wide findings and caveats: Every T-LGLL patient had at least one immunodominant TCRbeta clonotype.

Sequencing used immunoSEQ multiplex PCR; TCRdb keeps in-frame clones, though not all of them. The sample contains under 2,500 clones, roughly 20% of which appear only once. Sequencing was carried out using peripheral blood mononuclear cells. These receptors came from a man aged 55 to 70 with T-cell large granular lymphocyte leukemia. Some clones in this sample may be carry-over from other donors' samples.

The genes are TRBV9 and TRBJ2-1; possible D gene TRBD2, 5 bases. V was shortened by 4 bases and J by 6 bases, with 14 bases between the two germline ends. Germline V lookup: CDR1 SGDLS, CDR2 YYNGEE. The CDR3 totals 14 residues. CDR3 bases: TGTGCCAGCAGCCCTTCGGGGAGCGGCAATGAGCAGTTCTTC. Translating it yields CASSPSGSGNEQFF.

This chain connects TRBV30 to TRBJ2-1; D is uncertain. V shed 0 bases and J shed 2 bases, with 5 bases lying between them. Per the germline V gene, CDR1 is GTSNPN and CDR2 is SVGIG (reference sequence). CDR3 length: 13 residues. The CDR3 DNA reads as TGTGCCTGGAGTGTTCGGGCCTACAATGAGCAGTTCTTC. Its protein is CAWSVRAYNEQFF.

V gene TRBV4-1 combines with J gene TRBJ2-7; 8 nucleotides line up with TRBD2. Germline V lookup: CDR1 MGHRA, CDR2 YSYEKL. This CDR3 spans 15 amino acids. V was pared by 0 bases and J by 2 bases, with 3 bases of the junction left unmatched. CDR3 sequence (DNA): TGCGCCAGCAGCCAAGATCGGGGGGGCCCCTACGAGCAGTACTTC. Protein product: CASSQDRGGPYEQYF.

CDR3 loop: CASSLAGGPADTQYF. CDR3 coding DNA: TGCGCCAGCAGCTTAGCGGGAGGGCCGGCAGATACGCAGTATTTT. V gene TRBV4-3 combines with J gene TRBJ2-3, with 11 bases lining up with TRBD2. This CDR3 region has 15 residues. Germline lookup yields CDR1 LGHNA and CDR2 YSLEER. The V and J ends lost 5 bases and 4 bases, in that order; junction bases with no gene match: 5.

The rearrangement links TRBV15 to TRBJ1-2; 8 bases fit TRBD1. The CDR3 consists of 13 residues. Losses at the gene ends were 5 bases for V and 8 bases for J; bases not matched to a gene: 7. Germline V CDR1 and CDR2: LNHNV, YYDKDF (reference sequence). The CDR3 DNA follows: TGTGCCACCAGCGCAAGGACAGGGAGCGGCTACACCTTC. It encodes CATSARTGSGYTF.

V and J are TRBV18 and TRBJ1-2, with 7 bases that match TRBD1. V lost 4 bases to trimming and J lost 0 bases; unmatched junction nucleotides: 2. The CDR3 runs to 14 residues. CDR1 and CDR2 from the germline V gene are KGHSH and LQKENI. CDR3: CASSQGASNYGYTF. The CDR3 DNA is TGTGCCAGCTCACAGGGGGCCTCTAACTATGGCTACACCTTC.

The J gene is TRBJ2-7, the V gene TRBV27, with a possible D match to TRBD1 (5 bases). The CDR3 has 12 amino acids. Trimming cost V 6 bases and J 3 bases, with 9 bases left between them. The germline V gene encodes CDR1 MNHEY and CDR2 SMNVEV (reference sequence). CDR3 nucleotides: TGTGCCAGCAGAAGGGGATTCTACGAGCAGTACTTC. It yields the protein CASRRGFYEQYF.

The J gene is TRBJ1-6, the V gene TRBV30; 8 bases are shared with TRBD1. The ends lost 4 bases at V and 9 bases at J; junction bases unmatched: 5. The V gene's germline CDR1 is GTSNPN and CDR2 SVGIG (reference sequence). This CDR3 is 13 amino acids long. CDR3 nucleotide sequence: TGTGCCTGGACGCAGGGGGCGAGTTCACCCCTCCACTTT. Residues: CAWTQGASSPLHF. The whole variable domain, filled in from reference TRBV30 and TRBJ1-6, reads SQTIHQWPATLVQPVGSPLSLECTVEGTSNPNLYWYRQAAGRGLQLLFYSVGIGQISSEVPQNLSASRPQDRQFILSSKKLLLSDSGFYLCAWTQGASSPLHFGNGTRLTVT.

The V gene is TRBV18, the J gene TRBJ2-1; D is perhaps TRBD1 (5 bases). The germline CDR1 and CDR2 sequences are KGHSH and LQKENI. The CDR3 consists of 14 residues. Trimming removed 5 bases from V and 9 bases from J, with 17 bases in between. The CDR3 coding sequence is TGTGCCAGCTCAAGGACACCCGTAGGGTCTGAGCAGTTCTTC. Its translation is CASSRTPVGSEQFF.

The V gene is TRBV5-1, the J gene TRBJ1-6; 8 bases map to TRBD1. The V segment lost 4 bases and the J segment 6 bases; nucleotides outside the gene matches: 6. CDR3 length equals 15 residues. Germline V gives CDR1 SGHRS, CDR2 YFSETQ. The CDR3 loop reads CASSLGQGPNSPLHF. CDR3 nucleotides: TGCGCCAGCAGCCTCGGACAGGGACCTAATTCACCCCTCCACTTT.

This clone was seen more than once but under ten times. J is TRBJ2-7 and V is TRBV5-6; 7 nucleotides align to TRBD1. Unmatched junction bases numbered 1, after V lost 2 bases and J lost 5 bases. Germline V CDR1 and CDR2: SGHDT, YYEEEE. The CDR3 runs 12 residues. For the CDR3, the DNA is TGTGCCAGCAGCTTACAGGGGAACGAGCAGTACGTC. This codes for CASSLQGNEQYV.

CDR3 region: CASSFSGSPYNEQFF. The CDR3 DNA is TGTGCCAGCAGCTTTAGCGGGAGTCCCTACAATGAGCAGTTCTTC. The chain joins TRBV5-8 to TRBJ2-1, with TRBD2 matching 9 bases. This CDR3 region has 15 residues. The V segment lost 2 bases and the J segment 2 bases; nucleotides outside the gene matches: 2. CDR1 and CDR2 (germline): SGHTS, YDEGEE.

This clone was seen only a few times. The genes are TRBV7-9 and TRBJ1-2; TRBD1 aligns across 8 bases. There are 12 residues in the CDR3. Germline CDR1 and CDR2: SEHNR and FQNEAQ (reference sequence). V shed 5 bases, J shed 14 bases, and the junction held 10 bases outside the gene matches. As DNA, the CDR3 is TGTGCCAGCAGCCAGGCGCAGGGGGCGCTTACCTTC. Translation: CASSQAQGALTF.

The chain is built from TRBV6-5 and TRBJ1-2; perhaps TRBD1 as D (5 bases). Trimming shortened V by 5 bases and J by 8 bases, and 21 bases separated the two germline ends. In germline, CDR1 is MNHEY, CDR2 SVGAGI. The CDR3 consists of 15 residues. The CDR3 loop reads CASSPAGAGLLGYTF. The CDR3 coding sequence is TGTGCCAGCAGTCCTGCCGGGGCAGGTCTGCTGGGCTACACCTTC.